This T cell receptor (beta chain) was recorded in a study of regulatory T cells in long-lasting Graves disease. This clonotype was counted many times. Stated time point: newly diagnosed GD, antithyroid drugs for less than 3 months. Extracted RNA from PBMCs served as the source of the TCR library. Combining iRepertoire HTBI primers with Arm-PCR of CDR3 regions, the authors built TCR beta libraries. TCRdb re-derived calls from the multiplex PCR reads in MiXCR, one entry per CDR3 protein. The sample contains hundreds of thousands of distinct CDR3 sequences, roughly 12% of which appear only once. These same data were also listed under a study on T cells in Graves' hyperthyroidism and ophthalmopathy. That investigation notes: Blood samples included most of the expanded thyroid clonotypes exceeding 0.001.

The specimen was peripheral blood mononuclear cells (PBMCs), collected at new diagnosis, from a patient treated with antithyroid drugs. The clonotype originates from a man aged 25 to 45 with Graves disease.

The CDR3 DNA reads TGCGCCAGCAGCCGGAGACTAGCGGGAGCTCTCGACGAGCAGTACTTC. Translation: CASSRRLAGALDEQYF. The chain joins TRBV5-1 to TRBJ2-7; 12 bases align to TRBD2. The CDR3 contains 16 residues. Germline V gives CDR1 SGHRS, CDR2 YFSETQ. The junction had 10 bases not matched to a gene; V was cut back by 4 bases and J by 5 bases. Full variable domain (rest looked up from reference TRBV5-1 and TRBJ2-7): KAGVTQTPRYLIKTRGQQVTLSCSPISGHRSVSWYQQTPGQGLQFLFEYFSETQRNKGNFPGRFSGRQFSNSRSEMNVSTLELGDSALYLCASSRRLAGALDEQYFGPGTRLTVT.